This T cell receptor beta chain emerged from a study of early T cells in non-severe SARS-CoV-2 infection. The overall study: Unpaired chains resulted from sequencing bulk RNA of unsorted whole blood.

Germline-derived CDR1 and CDR2 are MNHNY and SVGAGI (reference sequence). The CDR3 contains 14 residues. With 2 bases removed from V and 0 bases from J, the gap between germline ends came to 8 bases. General study results and limits: Sequences matched to VDJdb favored anti-spike CD8 responses, while private and CD4 specificities were missed.

This clonotype was observed many times. What it binds is unknown. Researchers tagged individual cDNA molecules with unique molecular identifiers. TCRdb re-derived calls from the 5' RACE reads in MiXCR, one entry per CDR3 protein. Of about 70,000 distinct CDR3 sequences listed, roughly 10% are singletons. The chain couples TRBV6-6 to TRBJ2-7; TRBD1 is a possible D gene (6 bases). This receptor was identified in an adult who was a healthcare worker with PCR-confirmed SARS-CoV-2 infection or an uninfected control (not recorded which). Sequencing used whole blood, obtained at baseline. This chain's CDR3 is CASSYGQLSYEQYF. In DNA form, the CDR3 reads TGTGCCAGCAGTTACGGACAGCTCTCCTACGAGCAGTACTTC.